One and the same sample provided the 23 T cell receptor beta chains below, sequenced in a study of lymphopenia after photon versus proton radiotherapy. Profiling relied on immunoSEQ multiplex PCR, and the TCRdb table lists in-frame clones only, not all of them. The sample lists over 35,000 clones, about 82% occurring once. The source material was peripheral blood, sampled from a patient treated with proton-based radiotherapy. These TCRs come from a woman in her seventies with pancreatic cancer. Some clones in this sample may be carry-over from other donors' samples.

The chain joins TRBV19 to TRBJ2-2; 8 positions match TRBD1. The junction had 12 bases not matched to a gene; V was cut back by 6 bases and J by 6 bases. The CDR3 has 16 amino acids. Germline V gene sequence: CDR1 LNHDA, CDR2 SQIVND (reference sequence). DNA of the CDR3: TGTGCCAGTAGCCACAGGACAGGGAGGTTGGCCGGGGAGCTGTTTTTT. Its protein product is CASSHRTGRLAGELFF.

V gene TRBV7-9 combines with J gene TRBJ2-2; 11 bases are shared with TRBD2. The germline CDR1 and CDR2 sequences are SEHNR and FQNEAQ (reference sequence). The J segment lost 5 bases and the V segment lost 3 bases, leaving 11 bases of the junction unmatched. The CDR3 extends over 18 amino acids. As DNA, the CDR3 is TGTGCCAGCAGCTTTCCCAATCGGCTAGCGGGAGGTACCGGGGAGCTGTTTTTT. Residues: CASSFPNRLAGGTGELFF.

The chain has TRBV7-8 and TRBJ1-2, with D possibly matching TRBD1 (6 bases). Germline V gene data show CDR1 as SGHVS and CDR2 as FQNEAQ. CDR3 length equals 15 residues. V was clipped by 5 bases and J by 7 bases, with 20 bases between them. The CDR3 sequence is CASSPLRRDTRGYTF. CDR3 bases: TGTGCCAGCAGCCCCCTAAGGCGGGACACCCGTGGCTACACCTTC.

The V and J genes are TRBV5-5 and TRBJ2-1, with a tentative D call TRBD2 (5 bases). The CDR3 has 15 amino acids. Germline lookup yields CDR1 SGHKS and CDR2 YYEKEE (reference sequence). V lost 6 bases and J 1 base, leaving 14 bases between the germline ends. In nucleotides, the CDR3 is TGTGCCAGCAACGCCCGCGGGCCTTCCTACAATGAGCAGTTCTTC. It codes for CASNARGPSYNEQFF.

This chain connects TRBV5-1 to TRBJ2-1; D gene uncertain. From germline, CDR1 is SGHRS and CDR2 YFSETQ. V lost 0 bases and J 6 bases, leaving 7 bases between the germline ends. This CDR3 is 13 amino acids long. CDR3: CASSLGYPNEQFF. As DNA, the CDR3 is TGCGCCAGCAGCTTGGGGTACCCCAATGAGCAGTTCTTC.

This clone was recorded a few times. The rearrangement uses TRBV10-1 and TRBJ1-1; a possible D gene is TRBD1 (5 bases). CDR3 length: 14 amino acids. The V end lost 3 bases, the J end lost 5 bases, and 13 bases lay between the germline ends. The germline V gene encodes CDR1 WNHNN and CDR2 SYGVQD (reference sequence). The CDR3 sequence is CASSEGGGITEAFF. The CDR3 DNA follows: TGCGCCAGCAGTGAAGGCGGGGGAATAACTGAAGCTTTCTTT.

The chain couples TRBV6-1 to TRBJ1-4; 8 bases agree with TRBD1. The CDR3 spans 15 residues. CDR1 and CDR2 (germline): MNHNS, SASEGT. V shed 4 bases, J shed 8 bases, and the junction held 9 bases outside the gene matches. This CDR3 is CASSVSQGVGEKLFF. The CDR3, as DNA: TGTGCCAGCAGTGTATCACAGGGGGTAGGCGAAAAACTGTTTTTT.

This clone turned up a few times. Written as DNA, the CDR3 is TGTGCCAGTCGGGGATCCTCGAATTCACCCCTCCACTTT. Translated, it gives CASRGSSNSPLHF. The chain links TRBV19 to TRBJ1-6, with no clear D. The CDR3 is 13 amino acids. CDR1 LNHDA and CDR2 SQIVND come from the germline V gene (reference sequence). V was pared by 8 bases and J by 7 bases, with 12 bases between.

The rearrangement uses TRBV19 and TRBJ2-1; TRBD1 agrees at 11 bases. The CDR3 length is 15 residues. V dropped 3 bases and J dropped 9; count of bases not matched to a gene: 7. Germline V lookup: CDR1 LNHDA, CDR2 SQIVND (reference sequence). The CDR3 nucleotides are TGTGCCAGTAGTATGACGGGACAGGGGGTGGGTGAGCAGTTCTTC. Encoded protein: CASSMTGQGVGEQFF. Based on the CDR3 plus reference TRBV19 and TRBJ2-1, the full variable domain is DGGITQSPKYLFRKEGQNVTLSCEQNLNHDAMYWYRQDPGQGLRLIYYSQIVNDFQKGDIAEGYSVSREKKESFPLTVTSAQKNPTAFYLCASSMTGQGVGEQFFGPGTRLTVL.

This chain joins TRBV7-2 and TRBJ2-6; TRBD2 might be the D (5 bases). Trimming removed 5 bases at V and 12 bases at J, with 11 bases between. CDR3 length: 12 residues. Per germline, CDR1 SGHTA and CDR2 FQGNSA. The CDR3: CASSLEALVLTF. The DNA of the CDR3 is TGTGCCAGCAGCCTGGAGGCTCTCGTCCTGACTTTC.

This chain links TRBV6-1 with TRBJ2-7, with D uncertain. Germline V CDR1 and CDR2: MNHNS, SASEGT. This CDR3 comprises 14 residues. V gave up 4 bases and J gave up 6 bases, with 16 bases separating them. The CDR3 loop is CASSVSGIAAEQYF. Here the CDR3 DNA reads TGTGCCAGCAGTGTCTCAGGCATCGCGGCCGAGCAGTACTTC.

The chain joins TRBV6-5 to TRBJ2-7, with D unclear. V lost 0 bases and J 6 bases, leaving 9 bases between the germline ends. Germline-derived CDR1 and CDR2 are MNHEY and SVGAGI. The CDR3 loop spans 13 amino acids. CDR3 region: CASSYSPWSEQYF. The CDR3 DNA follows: TGTGCCAGCAGTTACTCCCCCTGGAGCGAGCAGTACTTC.

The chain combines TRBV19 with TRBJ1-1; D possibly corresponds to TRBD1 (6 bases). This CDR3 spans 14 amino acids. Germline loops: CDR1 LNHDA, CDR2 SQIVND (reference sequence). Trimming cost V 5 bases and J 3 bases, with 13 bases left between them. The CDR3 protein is CASSAQTGYTEAFF. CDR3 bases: TGTGCCAGTAGTGCCCAAACAGGGTACACTGAAGCTTTCTTT.

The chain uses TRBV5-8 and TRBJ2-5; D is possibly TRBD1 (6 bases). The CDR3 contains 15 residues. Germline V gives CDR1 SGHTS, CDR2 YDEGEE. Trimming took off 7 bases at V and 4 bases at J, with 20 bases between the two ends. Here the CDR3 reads CASRSPYRGGETQYF. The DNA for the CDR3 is TGTGCCAGCCGTTCCCCCTACCGAGGGGGAGAGACCCAGTACTTC.

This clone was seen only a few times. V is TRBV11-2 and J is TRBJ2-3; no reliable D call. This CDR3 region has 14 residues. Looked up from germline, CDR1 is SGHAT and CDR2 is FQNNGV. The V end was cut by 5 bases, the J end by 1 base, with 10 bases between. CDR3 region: CASSLTQRTDTQYF. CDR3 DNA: TGTGCCAGCAGCCTGACACAGCGCACAGATACGCAGTATTTT.

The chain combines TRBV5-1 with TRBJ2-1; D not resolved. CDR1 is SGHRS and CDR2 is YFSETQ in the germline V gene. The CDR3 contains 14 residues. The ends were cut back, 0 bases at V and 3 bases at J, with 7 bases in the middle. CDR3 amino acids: CASSLGNGYNEQFF. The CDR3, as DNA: TGCGCCAGCAGCTTGGGGAACGGCTACAATGAGCAGTTCTTC.

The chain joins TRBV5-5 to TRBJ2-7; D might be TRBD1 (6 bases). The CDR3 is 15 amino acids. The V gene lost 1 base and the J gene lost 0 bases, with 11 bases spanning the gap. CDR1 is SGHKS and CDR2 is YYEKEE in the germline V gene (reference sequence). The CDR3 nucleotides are TGTGCCAGCAGCTTGAATGGGGACACCTCCTACGAGCAGTACTTC. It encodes CASSLNGDTSYEQYF.

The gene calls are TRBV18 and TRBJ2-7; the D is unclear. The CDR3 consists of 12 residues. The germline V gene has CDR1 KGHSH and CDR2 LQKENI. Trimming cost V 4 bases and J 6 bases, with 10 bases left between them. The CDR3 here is CASSLQYSEQYF. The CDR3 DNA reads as TGTGCCAGCTCACTGCAATATAGCGAGCAGTACTTC.

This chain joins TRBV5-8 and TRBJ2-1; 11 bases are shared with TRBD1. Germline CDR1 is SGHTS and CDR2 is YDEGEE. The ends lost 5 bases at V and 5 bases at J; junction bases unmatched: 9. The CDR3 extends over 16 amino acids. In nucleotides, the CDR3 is TGTGCCAGCAGTTTTTACCGGGGACAGGGGGACAATGAGCAGTTCTTC. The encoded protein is CASSFYRGQGDNEQFF.

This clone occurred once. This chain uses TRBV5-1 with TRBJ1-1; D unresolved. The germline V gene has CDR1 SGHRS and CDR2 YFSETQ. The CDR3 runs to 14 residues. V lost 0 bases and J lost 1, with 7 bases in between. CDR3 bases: TGCGCCAGCAGCTTGGGACACGCGAACACTGAAGCTTTCTTT. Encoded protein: CASSLGHANTEAFF.

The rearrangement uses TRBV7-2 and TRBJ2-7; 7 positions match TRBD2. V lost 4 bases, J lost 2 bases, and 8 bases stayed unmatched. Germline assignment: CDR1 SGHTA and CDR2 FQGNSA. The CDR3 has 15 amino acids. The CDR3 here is CASSSGRGGPYEQYF. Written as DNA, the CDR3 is TGTGCCAGCAGCTCCGGACGGGGAGGGCCCTACGAGCAGTACTTC.

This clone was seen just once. The CDR3 DNA is TGTGCCAGCAGTCAATCTTCAATGGGTGAAAAACTGTTTTTT. Translated, it gives CASSQSSMGEKLFF. The chain recombines TRBV28 with TRBJ1-4; D is ambiguous. Germline V gene data show CDR1 as MDHEN and CDR2 as SYDVKM. The CDR3 loop spans 14 amino acids. Trimming left V 5 bases short and J 7 bases short, with 14 bases between.

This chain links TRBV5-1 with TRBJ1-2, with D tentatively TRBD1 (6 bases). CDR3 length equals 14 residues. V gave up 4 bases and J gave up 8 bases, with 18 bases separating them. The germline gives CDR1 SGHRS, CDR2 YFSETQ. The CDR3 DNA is TGCGCCAGCAGCGTTGAACAGGGTAAAGGAGGCTACACCTTC. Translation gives CASSVEQGKGGYTF.